The 32 T cell receptor beta chains below were found in one sample sequenced in a study of Ad26.COV2.S vaccination and SARS-CoV-2 variants. Only in-frame clones appear in the TCRdb table, and some are missing; sequencing was by immunoSEQ multiplex PCR. The sample has hundreds of thousands of clones, 80% to 90% seen once; the top ten hold over 1.3%. Treatment: approximately 18 received Ad26.COV2.S at low or high dose, single or two shots; about 5 received placebo; per-sample allocation not given. Each sample was drawn 63 days after the first injection (of vaccine or placebo). This specimen consisted of peripheral blood, obtained in a trial of Ad26.COV2.S vaccine versus placebo. The receptor set was obtained from a person aged 18-60 years who received the Ad26.COV2.S COVID-19 vaccine or a placebo.

V is TRBV30 and J is TRBJ1-2, with unresolved D. This CDR3 spans 12 amino acids. In germline, CDR1 is GTSNPN, CDR2 SVGIG (reference sequence). V lost 2 bases to trimming and J lost 7 bases, with 11 bases between them. CDR3 amino acids: CAWSRQVGGYTF. The CDR3 region has the DNA TGTGCCTGGAGTCGCCAGGTCGGTGGCTACACCTTC.

This clone was detected only a few times. The chain is built from TRBV30 and TRBJ1-5; D gene unclear. The CDR3 has 13 residues. The ends were cut back, 0 bases at V and 8 bases at J, with 11 bases in the middle. Germline CDR1 reads GTSNPN; CDR2 reads SVGIG (reference sequence). Written as DNA, the CDR3 is TGTGCCTGGAGTGTACATGGGGTAGAGCCCCAGCATTTT. Its translation is CAWSVHGVEPQHF.

The rearrangement links TRBV19 to TRBJ2-1, with a weak D call TRBD2 (6 bases). V lost 6 bases and J 4 bases, leaving 16 bases between the germline ends. The CDR3 is 15 amino acids. Germline CDR1 reads LNHDA; CDR2 reads SQIVND (reference sequence). The CDR3 DNA reads as TGTGCCAGTAGCCCCCGCCAGGGAGGTTACAATGAGCAGTTCTTC. This translates into CASSPRQGGYNEQFF.

The chain links TRBV10-3 to TRBJ2-1; TRBD2 matches at 13 bases. CDR1 and CDR2 from the germline V gene are ENHRY and SYGVKD. This CDR3 spans 17 amino acids. V shed 6 bases, J shed 2 bases, and the junction held 7 bases outside the gene matches. Here the CDR3 DNA reads TGTGCCATCAGCTCCGAAACTAGCGGGGGGGCCTACAATGAGCAGTTCTTC. Its protein product is CAISSETSGGAYNEQFF.

The chain uses TRBV6-5 and TRBJ2-7, with 8 bases fitting TRBD1. V gave up 0 bases and J gave up 7 bases; unmatched junction bases: 2. The CDR3 runs 13 residues. Germline assignment: CDR1 MNHEY and CDR2 SVGAGI. For the CDR3, the DNA is TGTGCCAGCAGTTACTCCAGGGGGCGGGAGCAGTACTTC. Its translation: CASSYSRGREQYF.

This chain joins TRBV6-5 and TRBJ1-1; D uncertain. Trimming took off 2 bases at V and 7 bases at J, with 8 bases between the two ends. The CDR3 is 12 residues long. Looked up from germline, CDR1 is MNHEY and CDR2 is SVGAGI. The CDR3 is CASSYGGNEAFF. The CDR3 region has the DNA TGTGCCAGCAGTTACGGAGGTAATGAAGCTTTCTTT.

This clone was seen more than once but under ten times. The rearrangement links TRBV19 to TRBJ1-5, with D possibly TRBD1 on 5 matching bases. The germline V gene encodes CDR1 LNHDA and CDR2 SQIVND (reference sequence). This CDR3 spans 15 amino acids. Trimming removed 7 bases from V and 1 base from J, with 14 bases in between. This CDR3 is CASTDSPRSNQPQHF. The CDR3 DNA is TGTGCCAGTACCGACAGCCCAAGGAGCAATCAGCCCCAGCATTTT.

The genes are TRBV7-9 and TRBJ2-7; possible D gene TRBD2, 5 bases. Trimming took off 5 bases at V and 3 bases at J, with 11 bases between the two ends. The V gene's germline CDR1 is SEHNR and CDR2 FQNEAQ (reference sequence). CDR3 length: 13 amino acids. CDR3 sequence reads: CASSPSYFYEQYF. As DNA, the CDR3 is TGTGCCAGCAGCCCTAGCTATTTCTACGAGCAGTACTTC. The variable domain in full, completed from reference TRBV7-9 and TRBJ2-7, reads DTGVSQNPRHKITKRGQNVTFRCDPISEHNRLYWYRQTLGQGPEFLTYFQNEAQLEKSRLLSDRFSAERPKGSFSTLEIQRTEQGDSAMYLCASSPSYFYEQYFGPGTRLTVT.

In the case of this clone: Other DNA sequences in this sample translate to the same CDR3. V is TRBV24-1 and J is TRBJ2-3, with no clear D. V lost 5 bases and J 6 bases, leaving 5 bases between the germline ends. Germline CDR1 is KGHDR and CDR2 is SFDVKD. The length of the CDR3 is 11 residues. The CDR3 protein is CATSVYDTQYF. As DNA, the CDR3 is TGTGCCACCAGTGTCTACGATACGCAGTATTTT.

The chain couples TRBV10-2 to TRBJ1-5; D possibly corresponds to TRBD1 (6 bases). The CDR3 extends over 13 amino acids. Looked up from germline, CDR1 is WSHSY and CDR2 is SAAADI. V shed 7 bases and J shed 6 bases, with 13 bases lying between them. The CDR3 coding sequence is TGCGCCAGCACTACAGGGTTTAGTCAGCCCCAGCATTTT. It specifies CASTTGFSQPQHF.

The gene calls are TRBV30 and TRBJ2-1, with no clear D. The germline V gene has CDR1 GTSNPN and CDR2 SVGIG (reference sequence). Trimming removed 2 bases from V and 8 bases from J, with 7 bases in between. This CDR3 has 11 amino acids. For the CDR3, the DNA is TGTGCCTGGAGTTTTAGCTATGAGCAGTTCTTC. Protein product: CAWSFSYEQFF. The whole variable domain, filled in from reference TRBV30 and TRBJ2-1, reads SQTIHQWPATLVQPVGSPLSLECTVEGTSNPNLYWYRQAAGRGLQLLFYSVGIGQISSEVPQNLSASRPQDRQFILSSKKLLLSDSGFYLCAWSFSYEQFFGPGTRLTVL.

The genes are TRBV7-2 and TRBJ2-3, with D possibly being TRBD2 (6 bases). This CDR3 comprises 12 residues. Germline lookup yields CDR1 SGHTA and CDR2 FQGNSA. V dropped 8 bases and J dropped 5 bases, with 11 bases sitting between them. In DNA, the CDR3 is TGTGCCAGCCGCGGGGATAGAGATACGCAGTATTTT. It is translated as CASRGDRDTQYF.

V and J are TRBV6-6 and TRBJ2-1, with a possible D match to TRBD2 (6 bases). CDR1 MNHNY and CDR2 SVGAGI come from the germline V gene (reference sequence). The CDR3 spans 14 residues. V lost 10 bases, J lost 9 bases, and 22 bases lay in between. CDR3 amino acids: CATFRGGDWSEQFF. Here the CDR3 DNA reads TGTGCCACCTTTCGCGGAGGGGATTGGAGTGAGCAGTTCTTC.

This rearrangement joins TRBV11-2 to TRBJ2-6, with D perhaps matching TRBD1 (6 bases). The V gene lost 1 base and the J gene lost 2 bases, with 18 bases spanning the gap. Germline loops: CDR1 SGHAT, CDR2 FQNNGV. The CDR3 extends over 19 amino acids. CDR3 residues: CASSLALTGIYAGANVLTF. The CDR3 bases are TGTGCCAGCAGCTTAGCCCTAACAGGGATTTACGCTGGGGCCAACGTCCTGACTTTC.

This clone has just a few counts. The chain couples TRBV5-1 to TRBJ1-6; TRBD1 might be the D (5 bases). The CDR3 totals 13 residues. Trimming pared 2 bases from V and 10 bases from J, leaving 10 bases between. CDR1 and CDR2 (germline): SGHRS, YFSETQ. Here the CDR3 DNA reads TGCGCCAGCAGCTTACGACAGAGATCACCCCTCCACTTT. Translating gives CASSLRQRSPLHF.

V gene TRBV2 combines with J gene TRBJ2-1; 13 nucleotides agree with TRBD2. This CDR3 region has 17 residues. Germline lookup yields CDR1 SNHLY and CDR2 FYNNEI. The trim removed 6 bases at V and 5 bases at J, leaving 10 bases unmatched. Here the CDR3 DNA reads TGTGCCAGCAGAGCAGGGACTAGCGGGACGACCAACAATGAGCAGTTCTTC. It translates to CASRAGTSGTTNNEQFF.

This chain links TRBV13 with TRBJ2-2, with D possibly TRBD1 on 6 matching bases. This CDR3 region has 15 residues. V lost 6 bases, J lost 3 bases, and 14 bases lay in between. The germline CDR1 and CDR2 sequences are PRHDT and FYEKMQ (reference sequence). CDR3 in DNA: TGTGCCAGCAGATTCTCGGACAGTCACACCGGGGAGCTGTTTTTT. This encodes CASRFSDSHTGELFF.

The J gene is TRBJ2-3, the V gene TRBV7-2; D not resolved. Germline CDR1 and CDR2: SGHTA and FQGNSA. Trimming took 3 bases from V and 2 from J, leaving 9 bases between them. The CDR3 spans 14 residues. The CDR3 nucleotides read TGTGCCAGCAGCTTGGAACCCGTCACAGATACGCAGTATTTT. This translates into CASSLEPVTDTQYF.

The chain links TRBV7-6 to TRBJ2-5, with D maybe TRBD1 (5 bases). Germline V gives CDR1 SGHVS, CDR2 FNYEAQ. V lost 5 bases, J lost 5 bases, and 18 bases lay in between. The CDR3 extends over 15 amino acids. The CDR3 is CASSTHGAGRETQYF. The CDR3 DNA sequence: TGTGCCAGCAGCACCCATGGTGCAGGGCGGGAGACCCAGTACTTC.

This chain joins TRBV5-6 and TRBJ2-7; D gene unclear. The CDR3 runs 12 residues. Trimming cost V 2 bases and J 6 bases, with 9 bases left between them. CDR1 and CDR2 (germline): SGHDT, YYEEEE. CDR3 DNA: TGTGCCAGCAGCTTCAACCCCAGCGAGCAGTACTTC. Amino acid sequence: CASSFNPSEQYF.

The CDR3 DNA reads as TGTGCCAGCAGTTTACGACGGCCGGGATCGGCCAATTCACCCCTCCACTTT. This codes for CASSLRRPGSANSPLHF. The V gene is TRBV27, the J gene TRBJ1-6; D not resolved. The CDR3 extends over 17 amino acids. V was clipped by 2 bases and J by 7 bases, with 18 bases between them. CDR1 and CDR2 from the germline V gene are MNHEY and SMNVEV (reference sequence).

The rearrangement uses TRBV6-5 and TRBJ2-5; TRBD2 might be the D (6 bases). The CDR3 has 15 residues. V was cut by 2 bases and J by 0 bases, with 10 bases left in between. The germline CDR1 and CDR2 sequences are MNHEY and SVGAGI. CDR3 residues: CASSYRTKNQETQYF. For the CDR3, the DNA is TGTGCCAGCAGTTACAGGACTAAGAACCAAGAGACCCAGTACTTC.

This sequence joins TRBV14 and TRBJ2-7; no reliable D call. Germline lookup yields CDR1 SGHDN and CDR2 FVKESK. CDR3 length: 13 amino acids. V was cut by 1 base and J by 2 bases, with 6 bases left in between. The CDR3 reads CASSQGRTYEQYF. CDR3 bases: TGTGCCAGCAGCCAAGGCCGAACCTACGAGCAGTACTTC.

The V gene is TRBV2, the J gene TRBJ2-4; TRBD2 agrees at 14 bases. From germline, CDR1 is SNHLY and CDR2 FYNNEI. V lost 6 bases, J lost 7 bases, and 2 bases stayed unmatched. This CDR3 comprises 14 residues. The CDR3 protein is CASRGLAGVNIQYF. As DNA, the CDR3 is TGTGCCAGCAGGGGACTAGCGGGAGTTAACATTCAGTACTTC.

CDR3: CASSVRVWHQETQYF. The DNA of the CDR3 is TGTGCCAGTTCTGTCCGCGTTTGGCATCAAGAGACCCAGTACTTC. The chain has TRBV19 and TRBJ2-5; D ambiguous. The germline V and J ends were trimmed by 8 bases and 2 bases, with 18 bases remaining between them. CDR3 length: 15 amino acids. CDR1 is LNHDA, CDR2 SQIVND, per germline (reference sequence).

The chain carries TRBV25-1 and TRBJ2-5; D gene ambiguous. Germline-derived CDR1 and CDR2 are MGHDK and SYGVNS. The CDR3 totals 14 residues. V was shortened by 2 bases and J by 5 bases, with 12 bases between the two germline ends. CDR3 sequence: CASSEGTDWETQYF. DNA of the CDR3: TGTGCCAGCAGTGAAGGTACAGACTGGGAGACCCAGTACTTC.

CDR3 DNA sequence: TGTGCCAGCGCGAGGGCTGGGGCCAACGTCCTGACTTTC. It specifies CASARAGANVLTF. The rearrangement joins TRBV7-2 to TRBJ2-6, with a weak D call TRBD2 (5 bases). Germline assignment: CDR1 SGHTA and CDR2 FQGNSA. Between the trimmed V and J ends, which lost 8 bases and 2 bases, there was a span of 7 bases. The CDR3 consists of 13 residues.

The chain joins TRBV2 to TRBJ1-1; tentatively, D is TRBD1 (5 bases). This CDR3 is 12 amino acids long. With 6 bases removed from V and 9 bases from J, the gap between germline ends came to 14 bases. CDR1 is SNHLY and CDR2 is FYNNEI in the germline V gene. CDR3 bases: TGTGCCAGCAGCGCAAGGGGAATCCAAGCTTTCTTT. Translation: CASSARGIQAFF.

CDR3 residues: CASSHPGLAGGGANVLTF. The CDR3 DNA reads TGTGCCAGCAGTCACCCGGGACTAGCGGGAGGTGGGGCCAACGTCCTGACTTTC. V gene TRBV6-6 combines with J gene TRBJ2-6; 15 bases match TRBD2. The CDR3 consists of 18 residues. In germline, CDR1 is MNHNY, CDR2 SVGAGI (reference sequence). V lost 5 bases, J lost 3 bases, and 5 bases stayed unmatched.

V usage is TRBV12-3 or TRBV12-4 and J usage is TRBJ2-1, with 8 positions matching TRBD1. After removal of 6 bases from V and 11 bases from J, the junction contained 6 bases not matched to a gene. CDR3 length: 12 amino acids. CDR3 in DNA: TGTGCCAGCAGGACTGACAGGGGTAAGCAGTTCTTC. Its protein is CASRTDRGKQFF.

For the CDR3, the DNA is TGTGCCAGCAGCTTAGGGGCGGGAGGACTTATGGGGGAGCAGTACTTC. Translation gives CASSLGAGGLMGEQYF. V gene TRBV7-8 combines with J gene TRBJ2-7; 8 bases match TRBD2. The CDR3 has 16 residues. The trim removed 1 base at V and 7 bases at J, leaving 12 bases unmatched. The germline V gene encodes CDR1 SGHVS and CDR2 FQNEAQ.

This clone appeared a single time. The CDR3 region is CASSFGGHANTEAFF. CDR3 in DNA: TGTGCCAGCAGCTTCGGGGGGCATGCGAACACTGAAGCTTTCTTT. The rearrangement joins TRBV5-4 to TRBJ1-1, with D tentatively TRBD1 (6 bases). This CDR3 is 15 amino acids long. V was cut by 2 bases and J by 1 base, with 12 bases left in between. Germline V lookup: CDR1 SGHNT, CDR2 YYREEE (reference sequence).